Listed here is a single TCR beta chain. No antigen is known for it. The data belong to a study of cytomegalovirus exposure and HLA in healthy donors. On the study more broadly: Out of 150 million to 200 million T cells, an earlier analysis found fewer than 140 million unique TCR beta sequences in total. Whole-study findings and limits: Follow-up analysis seemed to connect common viral pathogens with several of the most significant clusters identified.

In the PCR, 60 Vbeta and 13 Jbeta primers were used. The repertoire was sequenced with immunoSEQ multiplex PCR; TCRdb's copy has only in-frame clones and lacks some. The table shows 130,000 to 150,000 clones, with just under 75% occurring only once. With 10 bases removed from V and 7 bases from J, the gap between germline ends came to 14 bases. Germline V gene lookup returns CDR1 MNHNY and CDR2 SVGAGI (reference sequence). The CDR3 sequence is 13 residues long. This sequence originates from a woman between 18 and 30 years old in good health and CMV-seronegative. The sequenced sample consisted of PBMCs. This chain uses TRBV6-6 with TRBJ1-6; no reliable D call. The CDR3 sequence is CATLGRQNSPLHF. The CDR3 bases are TGTGCCACCCTGGGCCGGCAAAATTCACCCCTCCACTTT.